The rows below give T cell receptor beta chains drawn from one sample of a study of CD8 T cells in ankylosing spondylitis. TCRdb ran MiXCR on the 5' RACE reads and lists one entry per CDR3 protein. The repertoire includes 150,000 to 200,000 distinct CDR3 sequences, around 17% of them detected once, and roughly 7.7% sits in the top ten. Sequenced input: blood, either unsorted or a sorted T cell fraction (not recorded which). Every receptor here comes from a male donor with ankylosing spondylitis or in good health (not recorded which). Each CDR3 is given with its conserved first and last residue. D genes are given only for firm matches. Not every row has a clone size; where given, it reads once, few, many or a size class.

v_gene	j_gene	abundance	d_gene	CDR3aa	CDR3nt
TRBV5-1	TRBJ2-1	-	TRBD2	CASSLGGTSVEQFF	TGCGCCAGCAGCTTGGGCGGGACTAGTGTTGAGCAGTTCTTC
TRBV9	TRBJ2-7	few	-	CASSVALGVQYEQYF	TGTGCCAGCAGCGTAGCGTTAGGAGTCCAGTACGAGCAGTACTTC
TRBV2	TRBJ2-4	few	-	CASRSWGLAKNIQYF	TGTGCCAGCAGATCCTGGGGGTTAGCCAAAAACATTCAGTACTTC
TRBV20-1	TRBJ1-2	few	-	CSAEGDRGYGYTF	TGCAGTGCTGAGGGGGACCGCGGGTATGGCTACACCTTC
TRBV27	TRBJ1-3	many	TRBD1	CASSRQGHSGNTIYF	TGTGCCAGCTCCCGACAGGGTCACTCTGGAAACACCATATATTTT
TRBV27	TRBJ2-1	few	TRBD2	CASSVRSPWAGGGNEQFF	TGTGCCAGCAGCGTTCGGAGTCCCTGGGCGGGAGGAGGCAATGAGCAGTTCTTC
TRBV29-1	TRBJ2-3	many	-	CSVAGRLKTDTQYF	TGCAGCGTCGCTGGGAGGCTAAAGACAGATACGCAGTATTTT
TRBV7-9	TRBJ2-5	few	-	CASSPVVQVQETQYF	TGTGCCAGCAGCCCAGTCGTACAGGTTCAAGAGACCCAGTACTTC
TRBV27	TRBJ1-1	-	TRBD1	CATQQGATEAFF	TGTGCCACTCAACAGGGGGCTACTGAAGCTTTCTTT
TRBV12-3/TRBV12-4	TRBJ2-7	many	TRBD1	CASSGQGVYEQYF	TGTGCCAGCTCGGGACAGGGTGTTTACGAGCAGTACTTC
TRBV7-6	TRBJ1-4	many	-	CASSLEFNSEEKLFF	TGTGCCAGCAGCTTAGAGTTTAACTCGGAGGAAAAACTGTTTTTT
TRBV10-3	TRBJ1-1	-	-	CAISDPVNTEAFF	TGTGCCATCAGTGACCCGGTTAACACTGAAGCTTTCTTT
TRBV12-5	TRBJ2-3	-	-	CASAEGRGLRTDTQYF	TGTGCTAGTGCCGAGGGGAGGGGGCTTCGCACAGATACGCAGTATTTT
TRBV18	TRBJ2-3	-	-	CASSPNRDMNTDTQYF	TGTGCCAGCTCACCAAACCGGGACATGAACACAGATACGCAGTATTTT
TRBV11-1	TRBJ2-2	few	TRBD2	CASTTGRTSGPNTGELFF	TGTGCCAGCACCACCGGGAGGACTAGCGGACCGAACACCGGGGAGCTGTTTTTT
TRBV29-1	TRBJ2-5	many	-	CSVEEGIETQYF	TGCAGCGTTGAAGAAGGGATTGAGACCCAGTACTTC
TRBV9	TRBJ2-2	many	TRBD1	CASSVRTTGDGELFF	TGTGCCAGCAGCGTGCGAACGACAGGGGACGGGGAGCTGTTTTTT
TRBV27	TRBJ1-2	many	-	CASSPGPSPRYTF	TGTGCCAGCAGTCCCGGACCGAGTCCCCGCTACACCTTC
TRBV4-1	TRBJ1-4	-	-	CASSQGGLQTNEKLFF	TGCGCCAGCAGCCAAGGGGGGCTTCAAACTAATGAAAAACTGTTTTTT
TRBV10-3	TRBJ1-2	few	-	CAIRDFDYGYTF	TGTGCCATCAGGGATTTCGACTATGGCTACACCTTC
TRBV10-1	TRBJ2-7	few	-	CASSESNRVYEQYF	TGCGCCAGCAGTGAGTCGAACAGGGTCTACGAGCAGTACTTC
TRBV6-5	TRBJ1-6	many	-	CASRTPLNSPLHF	TGTGCCAGCAGGACGCCACTTAATTCACCCCTCCACTTT
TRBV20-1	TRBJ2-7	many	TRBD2	CSARDPTSGGSYEQYF	TGCAGTGCTAGAGACCCGACTAGCGGGGGCTCCTACGAGCAGTACTTC
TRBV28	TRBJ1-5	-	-	CASGSSGQGDQPQHF	TGTGCCAGCGGCTCTTCGGGGCAGGGTGATCAGCCCCAGCATTTT
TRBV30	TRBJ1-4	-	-	CAWSRTDATNEKLFF	TGTGCCTGGAGTAGGACGGACGCAACTAATGAAAAACTGTTTTTT
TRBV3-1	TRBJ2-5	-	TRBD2	CASSPGTSGSTETQYF	TGTGCCAGCAGCCCCGGGACTAGCGGGAGTACGGAGACCCAGTACTTC
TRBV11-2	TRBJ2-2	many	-	CASSLFTGPGELFF	TGTGCCAGCAGCTTATTCACGGGACCCGGGGAGCTGTTTTTT
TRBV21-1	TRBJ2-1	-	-	CASTWDRGRDGAMAEQFF	TGTGCCAGCACCTGGGACAGGGGGCGTGATGGTGCAATGGCTGAGCAGTTCTTC
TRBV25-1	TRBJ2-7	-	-	CASSGRGGSYEQYF	TGTGCCAGCAGTGGTCGTGGGGGGTCGTACGAGCAGTACTTC
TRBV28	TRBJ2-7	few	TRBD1	CASSSATGSPHEQYF	TGTGCCAGCAGTTCCGCGACAGGGTCTCCCCACGAGCAGTACTTC
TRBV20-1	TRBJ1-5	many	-	CSARDGQYQPQHF	TGCAGTGCTAGAGACGGACAGTATCAGCCCCAGCATTTT
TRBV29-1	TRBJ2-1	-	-	CSVEEGPNEQFF	TGCAGCGTTGAAGAGGGACCGAATGAGCAGTTCTTC
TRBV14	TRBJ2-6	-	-	CASSHQGFLSGANVLTF	TGTGCCAGCAGCCATCAGGGATTTCTTTCTGGGGCCAACGTCCTGACTTTC
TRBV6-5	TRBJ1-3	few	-	CASSFTRGAPGNTIYF	TGTGCCAGCAGTTTTACGAGGGGGGCGCCTGGAAACACCATATATTTT
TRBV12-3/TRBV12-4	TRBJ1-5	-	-	CASSPTNNQPQHF	TGTGCCAGCAGCCCTACCAACAATCAGCCCCAGCATTTT
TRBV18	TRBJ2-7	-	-	CASSPDLEQYF	TGTGCCAGCTCACCGGACCTCGAGCAGTACTTC
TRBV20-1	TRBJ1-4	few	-	CSARDPRSMNEKLFF	TGCAGTGCTAGAGACCCCAGGAGCATGAATGAAAAACTGTTTTTT
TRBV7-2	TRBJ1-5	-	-	CASSFSFDSNQPQHF	TGTGCCAGCAGCTTCTCATTTGATAGCAATCAGCCCCAGCATTTT
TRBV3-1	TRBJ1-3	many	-	CASSQGGISGNTIYF	TGTGCCAGCAGTCAAGGAGGAATCTCTGGAAACACCATATATTTT
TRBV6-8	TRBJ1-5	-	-	CASIRGGGPIDSNQPQHF	TGTGCCAGCATCCGGGGCGGGGGACCGATCGATAGCAATCAGCCCCAGCATTTT
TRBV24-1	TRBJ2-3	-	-	CATSDSYTQYF	TGTGCCACCAGTGATTCGTATACGCAGTATTTT
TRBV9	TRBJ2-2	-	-	CASSVGGELFF	TGTGCCAGCAGCGTAGGGGGGGAGCTGTTTTTT
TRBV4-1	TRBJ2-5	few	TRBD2	CASSQERSSGSVFETQYF	TGCGCCAGCAGCCAAGAACGGTCTAGCGGGAGCGTCTTCGAGACCCAGTACTTC
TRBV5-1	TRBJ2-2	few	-	CASSRAEAGSGELFF	TGCGCCAGCAGCAGGGCGGAAGCAGGCTCCGGGGAGCTGTTTTTT
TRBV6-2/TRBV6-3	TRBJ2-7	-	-	CASSYRQGGRIGGYEQYF	TGTGCCAGCAGTTACAGGCAGGGGGGACGTATAGGAGGCTACGAGCAGTACTTC